The rows below give T cell receptor beta chains drawn from one sample of a study of T cells after yellow fever vaccination. In TCRdb, the 5' RACE reads were re-called with MiXCR into one record per CDR3 protein. The data show more than 90,000 distinct CDR3 sequences, with 7% to 8.5% seen just once and about 25% held by the top ten. The sample in question was CD8+ T cells sorted from PBMCs, obtained 45 days after the yellow fever booster vaccination. The receptor source for this set is a man under 40 who received the YFV17D yellow fever vaccine. Both conserved end residues are part of each CDR3. The D gene is left open where the match is weak. Size values are once, few and many counts, or a class for expanded clones, and some rows have none.

>TRBV6-5|NA|TRBJ2-5|NA
CARSYGLGQETQYF
TGTGCCAGAAGTTACGGGCTAGGGCAAGAGACCCAGTACTTC
>TRBV9|NA|TRBJ2-2|NA
CASSLRAREMVTGELFF
TGTGCCAGCAGCCTTCGGGCCCGGGAGATGGTTACCGGGGAGCTGTTTTTT
>TRBV4-2|NA|TRBJ1-2|TRBD1
CASSQGQGLTLNYGYTF
TGTGCCAGCAGCCAAGGACAGGGCCTTACCCTTAACTATGGCTACACCTTC
>TRBV29-1|many|TRBJ2-1|NA
CSARGGPTMDEQFF
TGCAGCGCAAGGGGGGGTCCTACTATGGATGAGCAGTTCTTC
>TRBV14|many|TRBJ2-1|NA
CASSVLVLKQFF
TGTGCCAGCAGCGTACTAGTCCTAAAGCAGTTCTTC
>TRBV15|many|TRBJ2-3|TRBD1
CATSRVAGTGPDTQYF
TGTGCCACCAGCAGAGTGGCGGGGACAGGTCCAGATACGCAGTATTTT
>TRBV20-1|few|TRBJ2-7|NA
CSAGQGTYEQYF
TGCAGCGCGGGGCAGGGTACCTACGAGCAGTACTTC
>TRBV6-5|many|TRBJ1-6|NA
CASSYSRGQQETYNSPLHF
TGTGCCAGCAGTTACTCCCGGGGCCAACAGGAAACCTATAATTCACCCCTCCACTTT
>TRBV28|few|TRBJ2-2|TRBD1
CASSPGTGSTGELFF
TGTGCCAGCAGTCCCGGGACAGGGTCCACCGGGGAGCTGTTTTTT
>TRBV18|few|TRBJ2-1|TRBD2
CASSPMGGAYNEQFF
TGTGCCAGCTCACCAATGGGAGGGGCCTACAATGAGCAGTTCTTC
>TRBV24-1|many|TRBJ2-1|NA
CATSDPKYYNEQFF
TGTGCCACCAGTGATCCGAAGTACTACAATGAGCAGTTCTTC
>TRBV15|NA|TRBJ2-3|NA
CATSKGAGVGDTQYF
TGTGCCACCAGCAAGGGAGCCGGGGTTGGGGATACGCAGTATTTT
>TRBV19|many|TRBJ2-1|NA
CASLALNQNEQFF
TGTGCCAGTTTAGCCCTGAACCAAAATGAGCAGTTCTTC
>TRBV6-1|many|TRBJ2-5|NA
CASSETGLTQETQYF
TGTGCCAGCAGTGAGACTGGACTAACCCAAGAGACCCAGTACTTC
>TRBV12-3/TRBV12-4|many|TRBJ1-6|TRBD1
CASSLGTGNSPLHF
TGTGCCAGCAGTCTCGGGACAGGGAATTCACCCCTCCACTTT
>TRBV5-1|many|TRBJ2-3|NA
CASSLAGTSQDTQYF
TGCGCCAGCAGCTTGGCTGGCACCAGTCAGGATACGCAGTATTTT
>TRBV6-1|many|TRBJ2-7|NA
CASSPPDRTYEQYF
TGTGCCAGCAGTCCCCCTGACAGGACCTACGAGCAGTACTTC
>TRBV28|NA|TRBJ2-1|NA
CATTLGLFNEQFF
TGTGCCACCACGTTGGGACTTTTCAATGAGCAGTTCTTC
>TRBV25-1|NA|TRBJ2-5|NA
CASTEAEGIGQQETQYF
TGTGCCAGCACCGAAGCCGAGGGTATTGGACAGCAAGAGACCCAGTACTTC
>TRBV9|many|TRBJ2-2|NA
CASSVSGELFF
TGTGCCAGCAGCGTATCCGGGGAGCTGTTTTTT
>TRBV29-1|NA|TRBJ2-4|NA
CSVLRVDKNIQYF
TGCAGCGTTTTAAGGGTTGACAAAAACATTCAGTACTTC
>TRBV27|few|TRBJ2-1|TRBD2
CASSPPTSGSLNEQFF
TGTGCCAGCAGTCCACCGACTAGCGGGAGTTTGAATGAGCAGTTCTTC
>TRBV6-2/TRBV6-3|many|TRBJ1-6|TRBD1
CASSYGTGRSTNSPLHF
TGTGCCAGCAGTTACGGGACAGGGAGGTCGACTAATTCACCCCTCCACTTT
>TRBV12-3/TRBV12-4|many|TRBJ2-3|NA
CASSHHRDFTDTQYF
TGTGCCAGCAGTCACCACCGGGACTTCACAGATACGCAGTATTTT
>TRBV29-1|many|TRBJ2-1|TRBD2
CSVEGPKKGLRRTEQFF
TGCAGCGTTGAAGGACCCAAAAAGGGACTAAGGCGTACTGAGCAGTTCTTC
>TRBV27|many|TRBJ2-5|TRBD1
CASSTTGVETQYF
TGTGCCAGCAGTACCACAGGGGTGGAGACCCAGTACTTC
>TRBV7-9|many|TRBJ2-1|NA
CASSDGDYNEQFF
TGTGCCAGCAGCGACGGGGATTACAATGAGCAGTTCTTC
>TRBV4-1|NA|TRBJ2-7|TRBD1
CASSQDGTGKYEQYF
TGCGCCAGCAGCCAAGACGGGACAGGCAAATACGAGCAGTACTTC
>TRBV28|many|TRBJ2-3|NA
CASTLLSSTDTQYF
TGTGCCAGCACCCTCCTTTCCAGCACAGATACGCAGTATTTT
>TRBV3-1|NA|TRBJ1-6|NA
CASSQRLPNSPLHF
TGTGCCAGCAGTCAGAGACTCCCTAATTCACCCCTCCACTTT
>TRBV27|many|TRBJ2-7|NA
CASSLRGVTYEQYF
TGTGCCAGCAGTTTGAGGGGGGTAACCTACGAGCAGTACTTC
>TRBV14|few|TRBJ2-2|NA
CASSHRRARTGELFF
TGTGCCAGCAGCCACCGGAGGGCCCGGACCGGGGAGCTGTTTTTT
>TRBV5-1|few|TRBJ2-7|NA
CASSFQPSGGTGYEQYF
TGCGCCAGCAGCTTCCAACCTTCTGGGGGTACGGGCTACGAGCAGTACTTC
>TRBV7-9|many|TRBJ2-5|NA
CASTSTVQETQYF
TGTGCCAGCACTTCCACGGTCCAAGAGACCCAGTACTTC
>TRBV15|many|TRBJ2-7|NA
CATSQGGEQYF
TGTGCCACCAGCCAGGGAGGCGAGCAGTACTTC
>TRBV6-5|many|TRBJ1-6|NA
CASSYSTGSNSPLHF
TGTGCCAGCAGTTACTCGACAGGAAGTAATTCACCCCTCCACTTT
>TRBV7-8|few|TRBJ2-7|NA
CASSPTTTYEQYF
TGTGCCAGCAGCCCCACCACAACCTACGAGCAGTACTTC
>TRBV29-1|many|TRBJ2-7|TRBD2
CSVEYGTSGSYEQYF
TGCAGCGTTGAATACGGGACTAGCGGCTCCTACGAGCAGTACTTC
>TRBV12-3/TRBV12-4|many|TRBJ2-3|TRBD2
CASSPASGRSDTQYF
TGTGCCAGCAGTCCGGCTAGCGGGAGATCAGATACGCAGTATTTT
>TRBV4-3|many|TRBJ2-3|NA
CASSQVQGADTQYF
TGCGCCAGCAGCCAAGTCCAGGGAGCAGATACGCAGTATTTT
>TRBV4-3|many|TRBJ2-1|TRBD1
CASSDDRAGNEQFF
TGCGCCAGCAGCGACGACAGGGCCGGGAATGAGCAGTTCTTC
>TRBV15|many|TRBJ2-3|NA
CATSRDLQSSTDTQYF
TGTGCCACCAGCAGAGATCTTCAGTCTAGCACAGATACGCAGTATTTT
>TRBV7-9|few|TRBJ2-7|TRBD2
CASSPVAAGGWDEQYF
TGTGCCAGCAGCCCCGTTGCGGCGGGAGGGTGGGACGAGCAGTACTTC
>TRBV7-9|few|TRBJ2-7|TRBD1
CASSARDRYYEQYF
TGTGCCAGCAGCGCCAGGGACAGATATTACGAGCAGTACTTC
>TRBV4-3|many|TRBJ2-2|NA
CASSRDRYTGELFF
TGCGCCAGCAGCCGAGACCGGTACACCGGGGAGCTGTTTTTT
>TRBV7-9|few|TRBJ2-7|NA
CASIGIGVGGYEQYF
TGTGCCAGCATCGGCATAGGGGTAGGAGGGTACGAGCAGTACTTC
>TRBV29-1|many|TRBJ2-2|NA
CSVQKGTGELFF
TGCAGCGTCCAAAAGGGGACCGGGGAGCTGTTTTTT
>TRBV9|many|TRBJ2-3|TRBD2
CASSVSSGFSTDTQYF
TGTGCCAGCAGCGTTAGTAGCGGGTTTAGCACAGATACGCAGTATTTT
>TRBV7-9|many|TRBJ2-7|NA
CASSSPLTVHEQYF
TGTGCCAGCAGCTCCCCGCTGACAGTACACGAGCAGTACTTC
>TRBV7-9|many|TRBJ2-3|NA
CASSLGDAQYF
TGTGCCAGCAGCTTGGGGGATGCGCAGTATTTT
>TRBV4-3|few|TRBJ2-7|TRBD1
CASSRFWTGDTYEQYF
TGCGCCAGCAGCCGATTTTGGACAGGGGACACCTACGAGCAGTACTTC
>TRBV9|many|TRBJ2-3|NA
CASSVRVGTDTQYF
TGTGCCAGCAGCGTCAGGGTAGGCACAGATACGCAGTATTTT